This T cell receptor beta chain was found in a study of CD8+CD57+ T cells in acquired aplastic anemia. The overall study: The average for DNA from sorted CD4+ and CD8+ cells was around 3.4 ug.

As concerns this clonotype: An end of the junction differs from the germline gene, which may be a read error.

All patients picked for sequencing had shown, by flow cytometry, an expansion of CD8+CD57+ cells. Among the patients, none had received any therapy at the time of blood sampling. Profiling of TCR beta VDJ combinations and CDR3 sequences used genomic DNA as template. One entry per CDR3 protein results from TCRdb running MiXCR on the reads. The sample has 200,000 to 250,000 distinct CDR3 sequences; roughly 45% are singletons. Germline V gene sequence: CDR1 SNHLY, CDR2 FYNNEI. This CDR3 is 11 amino acids long. Sequenced: sorted CD4+, CD8+, or CD8+CD57+ T cells (not recorded which) from PBMCs. The clonotype was recovered from a human donor with aplastic anemia. The V and J genes are TRBV2 and TRBJ1-5, with D possibly being TRBD1 (5 bases). CDR3 loop: CACRVTQPQHF. The CDR3 nucleotides read TGTGCCTGCAGGGTCACTCAGCCCCAGCATTTT.